This T cell receptor (beta chain) emerged from a study of OX40 agonist ivuxolimab in advanced cancers. Study-level background: Dose-escalation subjects each had hepatocellular carcinoma, melanoma, renal cell or head and neck cancer. Study-level results: Blood T cells, both CD4+ and CD8+, expanded clonally by week 6 at 0.1 to 3.0 mg/kg.

Trimming shortened V by 0 bases and J by 3 bases, and 6 bases separated the two germline ends. This CDR3 has 14 residues. Germline V gene sequence: CDR1 MGHRA, CDR2 YSYEKL. The method was immunoSEQ multiplex PCR; TCRdb's version includes in-frame clones alone and lacks a portion of them. The sample lists fewer than 45,000 clones; roughly 84% were seen once. Note on this clone: As yet, its antigen is unknown.

This sample comprised CD4+ or CD8+ T cells sorted from blood, obtained in a trial of the OX40 agonist ivuxolimab. The sequence was obtained from an adult with an advanced solid tumor such as melanoma, head and neck, liver or kidney cancer. The chain links TRBV4-1 to TRBJ2-1; TRBD2 might be the D (5 bases). The CDR3 region is CASSQETNYNEQFF. The CDR3 DNA follows: TGCGCCAGCAGCCAAGAGACTAACTACAATGAGCAGTTCTTC.